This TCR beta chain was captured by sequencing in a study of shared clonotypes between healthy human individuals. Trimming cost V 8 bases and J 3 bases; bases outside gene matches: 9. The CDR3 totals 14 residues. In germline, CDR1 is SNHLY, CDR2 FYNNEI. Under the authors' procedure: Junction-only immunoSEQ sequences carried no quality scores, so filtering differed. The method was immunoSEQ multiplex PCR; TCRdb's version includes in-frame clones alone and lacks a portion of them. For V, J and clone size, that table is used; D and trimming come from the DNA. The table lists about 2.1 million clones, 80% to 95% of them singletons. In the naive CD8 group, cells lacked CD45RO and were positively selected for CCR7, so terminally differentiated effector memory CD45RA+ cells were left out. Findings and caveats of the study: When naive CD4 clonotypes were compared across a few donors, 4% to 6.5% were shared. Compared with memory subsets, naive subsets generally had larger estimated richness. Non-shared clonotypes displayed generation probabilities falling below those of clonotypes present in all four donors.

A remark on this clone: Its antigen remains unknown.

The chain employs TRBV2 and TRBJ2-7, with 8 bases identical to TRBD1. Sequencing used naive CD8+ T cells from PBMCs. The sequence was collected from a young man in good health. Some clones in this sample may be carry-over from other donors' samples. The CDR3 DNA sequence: TGTGCCAGCCTCCCCGGACAGGGTGGCTACGAGCAGTACTTC. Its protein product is CASLPGQGGYEQYF.